This T cell receptor (beta chain) was sequenced in a study of blood T cells in healthy people across ages. As concerns this clonotype: Its cognate antigen is unknown.

Aged roughly 6 to 100, donors were systemically healthy Caucasians from Russia. Whole-study results and caveats: Getting older went along with TCR beta diversity per million T cells dropping roughly linearly.

Through a sample-barcoded 5' primer and a J-beta primer mix, a second PCR was run for about 6 to 12 cycles. In TCRdb, the 5' RACE reads were re-called with MiXCR into one record per CDR3 protein. This sample carries about 1.6 million distinct CDR3 sequences, roughly 32% of them seen once, and the ten largest clones take approximately 11%. V lost 4 bases, J lost 0 bases, and 11 bases stayed unmatched. The CDR3 extends over 18 amino acids. Germline lookup yields CDR1 MNHEY and CDR2 SVGAGI. The sample consisted of blood. The chain uses TRBV6-5 and TRBJ2-1; 8 bases are shared with TRBD2. The receptor was isolated from a woman younger than 45 in good health. CDR3: CASSWSGGILGSYNEQFF. As DNA, the CDR3 is TGTGCCAGCAGTTGGAGCGGGGGCATTCTCGGCTCCTACAATGAGCAGTTCTTC.